This T cell receptor (beta chain) emerged from a study of blood T cell repertoires in COVID-19. Study at large: Sample material is recorded as cDNA or gDNA derived from T cells, B-cell-depleted T cells, or PBMCs.

Trimming took off 5 bases at V and 4 bases at J, with 15 bases between the two ends. The CDR3 runs to 15 residues. The germline V gene has CDR1 MDHEN and CDR2 SYDVKM. Methods used by the authors: It was from reference gene primer amplification that nucleated cell counts were estimated. TCRdb keeps only in-frame clones here, not all; method: immunoSEQ multiplex PCR. Clone size and the V and J calls come from that table; the DNA yielded D and trimming. The repertoire holds roughly 220,000 clones, with approximately 80% as singletons. The clonotype comes from a man aged 25 to 40 with active or convalescent COVID-19. Sequenced input: peripheral blood. J is TRBJ1-3 and V is TRBV28; no definite D call. This CDR3 reads CASSPPRAGGNTIYF. The DNA for the CDR3 is TGTGCCAGCAGTCCCCCCCGGGCGGGAGGAAACACCATATATTTT.